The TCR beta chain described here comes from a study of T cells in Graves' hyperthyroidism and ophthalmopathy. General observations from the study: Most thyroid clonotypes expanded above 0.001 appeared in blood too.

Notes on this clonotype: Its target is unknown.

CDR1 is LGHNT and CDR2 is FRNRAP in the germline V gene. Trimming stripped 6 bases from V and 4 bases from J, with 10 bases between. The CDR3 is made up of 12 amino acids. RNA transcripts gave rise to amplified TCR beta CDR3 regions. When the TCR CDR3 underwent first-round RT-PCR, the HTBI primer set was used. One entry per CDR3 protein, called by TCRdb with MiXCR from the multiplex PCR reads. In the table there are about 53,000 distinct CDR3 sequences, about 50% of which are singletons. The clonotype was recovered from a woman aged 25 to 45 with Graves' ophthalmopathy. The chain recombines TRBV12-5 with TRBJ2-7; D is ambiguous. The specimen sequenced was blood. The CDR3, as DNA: TGTGCTAGTGGATATACTCCGTACGAGCAGTACTTC. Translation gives CASGYTPYEQYF.